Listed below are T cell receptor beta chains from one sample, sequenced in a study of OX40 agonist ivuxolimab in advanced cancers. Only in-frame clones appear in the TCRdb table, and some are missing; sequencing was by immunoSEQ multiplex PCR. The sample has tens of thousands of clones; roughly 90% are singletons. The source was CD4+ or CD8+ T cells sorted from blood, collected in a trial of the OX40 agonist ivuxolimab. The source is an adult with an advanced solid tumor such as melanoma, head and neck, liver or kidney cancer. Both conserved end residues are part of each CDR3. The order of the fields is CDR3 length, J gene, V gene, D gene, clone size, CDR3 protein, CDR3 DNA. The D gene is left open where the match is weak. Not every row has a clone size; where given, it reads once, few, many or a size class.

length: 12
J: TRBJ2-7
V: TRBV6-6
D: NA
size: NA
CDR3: CASADPTPEQYF
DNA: TGTGCCAGCGCAGACCCGACCCCGGAGCAGTACTTC

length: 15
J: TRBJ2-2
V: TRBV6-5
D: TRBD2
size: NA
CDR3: CASSYERGPPGELFF
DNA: TGTGCCAGCAGTTACGAGCGGGGCCCCCCGGGGGAGCTGTTTTTT

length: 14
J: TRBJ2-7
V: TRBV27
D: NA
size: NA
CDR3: CASTSAVSSYEQYF
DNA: TGTGCCAGCACCTCAGCGGTCAGCTCCTACGAGCAGTACTTC

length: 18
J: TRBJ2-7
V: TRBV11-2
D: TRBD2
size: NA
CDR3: CASSVHALAGGPSYEQYF
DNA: TGTGCCAGCAGCGTACACGCTTTAGCGGGAGGACCCTCCTACGAGCAGTACTTC

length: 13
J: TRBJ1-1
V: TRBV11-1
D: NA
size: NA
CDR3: CASSFEGSTEAFF
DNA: TGTGCCAGCAGCTTTGAGGGGTCCACTGAAGCTTTCTTT

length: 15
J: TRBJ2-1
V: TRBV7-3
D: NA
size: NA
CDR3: CASSLGRGDYNEQFF
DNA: TGTGCCAGCAGCTTAGGGCGGGGTGACTACAATGAGCAGTTCTTC

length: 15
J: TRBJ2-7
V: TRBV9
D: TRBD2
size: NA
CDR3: CASSVAGTINYEQYF
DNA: TGTGCCAGCAGCGTAGCAGGGACTATTAACTACGAGCAGTACTTC

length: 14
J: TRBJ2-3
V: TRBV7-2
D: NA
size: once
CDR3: CASSLGASTDTQYF
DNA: TGTGCCAGCAGCTTAGGCGCCAGCACAGATACGCAGTATTTT

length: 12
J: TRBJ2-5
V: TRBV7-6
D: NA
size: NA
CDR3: CASRGLQETQYF
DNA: TGTGCCAGCCGAGGGCTGCAAGAGACCCAGTACTTC

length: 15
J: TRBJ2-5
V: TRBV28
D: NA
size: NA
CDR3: CASRPRGEQQETQYF
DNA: TGTGCCAGCAGACCAAGGGGGGAACAGCAAGAGACCCAGTACTTC

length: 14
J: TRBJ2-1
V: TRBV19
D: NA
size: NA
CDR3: CASSIGTRRNEQFF
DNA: TGTGCCAGTAGTATCGGGACAAGGAGGAATGAGCAGTTCTTC

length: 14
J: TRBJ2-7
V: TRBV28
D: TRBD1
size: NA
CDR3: CASSLFTGGYEQYF
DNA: TGTGCCAGCAGTTTATTCACAGGGGGCTACGAGCAGTACTTC

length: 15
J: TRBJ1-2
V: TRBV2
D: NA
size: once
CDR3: CASSKRSDTNYGYTF
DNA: TGTGCCAGCAGTAAGAGGTCGGACACAAACTATGGCTACACCTTC

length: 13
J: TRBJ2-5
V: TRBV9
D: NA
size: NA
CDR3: CASSAAVPETQYF
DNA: TGTGCCAGCAGCGCCGCCGTCCCAGAGACCCAGTACTTC

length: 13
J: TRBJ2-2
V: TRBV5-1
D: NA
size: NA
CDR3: CASSLGMTGELFF
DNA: TGCGCCAGCAGCTTGGGGATGACCGGGGAGCTGTTTTTT

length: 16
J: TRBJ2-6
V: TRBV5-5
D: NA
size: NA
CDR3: CASSPIQGSGANVLTF
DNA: TGTGCCAGCAGCCCGATACAGGGTTCTGGGGCCAACGTCCTGACTTTC

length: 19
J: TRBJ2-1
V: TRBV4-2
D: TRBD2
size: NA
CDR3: CASSQDQRASSGRSGEQFF
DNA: TGTGCCAGCAGCCAAGATCAAAGGGCGTCTAGCGGGAGATCTGGTGAGCAGTTCTTC

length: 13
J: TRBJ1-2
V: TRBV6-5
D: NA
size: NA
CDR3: CAIMGRTHYGYTF
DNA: TGTGCCATCATGGGGAGGACTCACTATGGCTACACCTTC

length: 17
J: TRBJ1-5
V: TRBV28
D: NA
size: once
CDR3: CASSKTHIKALNQPQHF
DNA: TGTGCCAGCAGCAAAACTCATATTAAGGCCCTCAATCAGCCCCAGCATTTT

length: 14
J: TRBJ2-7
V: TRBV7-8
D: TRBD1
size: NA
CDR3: CASSSTGGFYEQYF
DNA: TGTGCCAGCAGCAGTACAGGGGGCTTCTACGAGCAGTACTTC

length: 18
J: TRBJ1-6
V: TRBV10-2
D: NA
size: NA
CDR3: CASSERHGALTRSSPLHF
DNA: TGCGCCAGCAGTGAACGCCACGGGGCTCTCACGAGGAGCTCACCCCTCCACTTT

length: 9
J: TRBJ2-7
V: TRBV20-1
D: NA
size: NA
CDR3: CSAGGLAYF
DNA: TGCAGTGCTGGGGGCCTGGCTTACTTC

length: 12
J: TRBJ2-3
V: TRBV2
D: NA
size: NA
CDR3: CASKRNTDTQYF
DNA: TGTGCCAGCAAGAGGAACACAGATACGCAGTATTTT

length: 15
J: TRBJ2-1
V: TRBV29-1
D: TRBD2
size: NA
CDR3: CSFWTSGTSYNEQFF
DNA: TGCAGCTTCTGGACTAGCGGGACTTCCTACAATGAGCAGTTCTTC

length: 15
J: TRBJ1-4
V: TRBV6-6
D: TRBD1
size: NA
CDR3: CASRPDRVVREKLFF
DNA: TGTGCCAGCAGGCCAGACAGGGTAGTTAGGGAAAAACTGTTTTTT

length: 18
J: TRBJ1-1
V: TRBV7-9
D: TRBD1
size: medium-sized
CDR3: CASSLFRSGTGVDTEAFF
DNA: TGTGCCAGCAGCTTATTTAGATCGGGGACAGGGGTGGACACTGAAGCTTTCTTT

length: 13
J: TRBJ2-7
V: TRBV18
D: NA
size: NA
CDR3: CASSSDPSYEQYF
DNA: TGTGCCAGCTCGTCGGATCCCTCCTACGAGCAGTACTTC

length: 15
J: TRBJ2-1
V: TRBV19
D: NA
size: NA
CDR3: CASSPRHRLLNEQFF
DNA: TGTGCCAGTAGTCCTAGACACCGGCTGCTCAATGAGCAGTTCTTC

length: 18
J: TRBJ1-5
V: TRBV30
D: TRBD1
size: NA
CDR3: CAWSAHTPGQGINQPQHF
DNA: TGTGCCTGGAGTGCCCACACTCCGGGACAGGGTATCAATCAGCCCCAGCATTTT

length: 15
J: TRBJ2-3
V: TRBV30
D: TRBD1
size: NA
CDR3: CATKVAGGFWGTQYF
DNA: TGTGCCACAAAGGTCGCAGGGGGTTTTTGGGGTACGCAGTATTTT

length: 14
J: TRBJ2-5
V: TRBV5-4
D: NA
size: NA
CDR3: CASSLAGVGETQYF
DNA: TGTGCCAGCAGCTTGGCAGGGGTAGGCGAGACCCAGTACTTC

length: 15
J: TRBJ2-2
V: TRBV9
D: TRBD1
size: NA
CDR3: CASSSDRGVPGELFF
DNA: TGTGCCAGCAGCTCGGACAGGGGGGTTCCCGGGGAGCTGTTTTTT

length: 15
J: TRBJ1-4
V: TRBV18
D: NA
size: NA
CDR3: CASSPSHRVEEKLFF
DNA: TGTGCCAGCTCACCTTCGCACAGGGTCGAGGAAAAACTGTTTTTT

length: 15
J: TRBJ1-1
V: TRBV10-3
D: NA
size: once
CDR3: CAIRGGAGFHTEAFF
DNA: TGTGCCATCAGAGGGGGGGCAGGATTTCACACTGAAGCTTTCTTT

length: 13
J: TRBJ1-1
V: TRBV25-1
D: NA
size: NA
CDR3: CATSGRPNTEAFF
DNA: TGTGCCACCTCGGGGCGGCCGAACACTGAAGCTTTCTTT

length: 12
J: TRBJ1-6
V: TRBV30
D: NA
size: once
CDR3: CAWMGDGSPLHF
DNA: TGTGCCTGGATGGGGGATGGTTCACCCCTCCACTTT

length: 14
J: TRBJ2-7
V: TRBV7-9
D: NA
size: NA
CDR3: CASSWRGLGYEQYF
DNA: TGTGCCAGCAGCTGGAGGGGGCTCGGGTACGAGCAGTACTTC

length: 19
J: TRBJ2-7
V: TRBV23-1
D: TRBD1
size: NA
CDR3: CASSQVVDRGGSGSYEQYF
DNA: TGCGCCAGCAGTCAAGTAGTGGACAGGGGAGGATCGGGCTCCTACGAGCAGTACTTC

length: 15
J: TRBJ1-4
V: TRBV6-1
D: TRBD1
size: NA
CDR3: CASSAGTATNEKLFF
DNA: TGTGCCAGCAGTGCCGGGACAGCAACTAATGAAAAACTGTTTTTT

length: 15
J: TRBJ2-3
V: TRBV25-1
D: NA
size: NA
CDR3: CASSEYRGFADTQYF
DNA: TGTGCCAGCAGTGAATACCGTGGGTTCGCAGATACGCAGTATTTT

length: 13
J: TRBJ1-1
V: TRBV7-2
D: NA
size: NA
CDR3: CASSLEAGLSTFF
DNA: TGTGCCAGCAGCTTAGAAGCAGGTTTGTCGACTTTCTTT

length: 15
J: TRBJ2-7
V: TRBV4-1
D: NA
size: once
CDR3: CASSQNTRVFNEQYF
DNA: TGCGCCAGCAGCCAGAATACCAGGGTGTTCAACGAGCAGTACTTC